The 2 T cell receptor beta chains below come from one sample, sequenced in a study of CD8 T cells in ankylosing spondylitis. TCRdb re-called the 5' RACE reads with MiXCR, one entry per CDR3 protein. The sample lists approximately 200,000 distinct CDR3 sequences, roughly 13% seen once, with 16% in the top ten. Sequences were obtained from blood, either unsorted or a sorted T cell fraction (not recorded which). These receptors were collected from a male donor with ankylosing spondylitis or in good health (not recorded which).

V is TRBV5-6 and J is TRBJ1-1; D is uncertain. Trimming removed 0 bases from V and 6 bases from J, with 9 bases in between. This CDR3 is built from 13 residues. Germline CDR1 reads SGHDT; CDR2 reads YYEEEE. This CDR3 reads CASSLAGRSEAFF. In DNA form, the CDR3 reads TGTGCCAGCAGCTTGGCCGGTCGGTCTGAAGCTTTCTTT.

A few counts support this clonotype. The V call is TRBV30, the J call TRBJ2-7, with a possible D match to TRBD1 (6 bases). The length of the CDR3 is 13 residues. The V end lost 3 bases, the J end lost 9 bases, and 18 bases lay between the germline ends. Germline V gene lookup returns CDR1 GTSNPN and CDR2 SVGIG (reference sequence). The CDR3 DNA reads TGTGCCTGGAGAAACAGGGAAAAAACTTGGCAGTACTTC. It translates to CAWRNREKTWQYF.